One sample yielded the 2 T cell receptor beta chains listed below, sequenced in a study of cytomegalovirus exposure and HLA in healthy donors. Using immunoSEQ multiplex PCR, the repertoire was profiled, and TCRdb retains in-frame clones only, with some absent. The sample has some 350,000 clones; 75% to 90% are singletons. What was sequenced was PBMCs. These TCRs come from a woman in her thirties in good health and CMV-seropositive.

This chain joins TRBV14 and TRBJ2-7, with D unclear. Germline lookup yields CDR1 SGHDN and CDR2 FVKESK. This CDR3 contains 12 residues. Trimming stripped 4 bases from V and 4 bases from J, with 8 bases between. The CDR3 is CASSPLGYEQYF. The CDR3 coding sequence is TGTGCCAGCAGCCCCTTGGGATACGAGCAGTACTTC.

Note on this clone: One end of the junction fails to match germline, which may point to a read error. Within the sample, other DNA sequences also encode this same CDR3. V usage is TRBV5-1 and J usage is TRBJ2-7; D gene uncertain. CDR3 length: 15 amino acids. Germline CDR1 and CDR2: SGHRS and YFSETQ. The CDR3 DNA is TGCGCCAGCAGCCTTAGCTGGTCAGAGAGTTACGAGCAGTACTTT. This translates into CASSLSWSESYEQYF. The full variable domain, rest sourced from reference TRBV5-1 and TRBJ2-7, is KAGVTQTPRYLIKTRGQQVTLSCSPISGHRSVSWYQQTPGQGLQFLFEYFSETQRNKGNFPGRFSGRQFSNSRSEMNVSTLELGDSALYLCASSLSWSESYEQYFGPGTRLTVT.